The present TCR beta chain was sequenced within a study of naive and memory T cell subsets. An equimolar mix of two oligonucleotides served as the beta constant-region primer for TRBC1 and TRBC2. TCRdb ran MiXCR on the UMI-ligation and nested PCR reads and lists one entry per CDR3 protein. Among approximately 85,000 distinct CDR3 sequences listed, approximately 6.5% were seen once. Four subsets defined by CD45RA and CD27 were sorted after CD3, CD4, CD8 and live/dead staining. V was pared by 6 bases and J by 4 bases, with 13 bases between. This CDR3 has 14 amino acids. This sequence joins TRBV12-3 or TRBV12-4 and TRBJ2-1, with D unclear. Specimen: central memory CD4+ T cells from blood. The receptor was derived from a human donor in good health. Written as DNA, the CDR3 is TGTGCCAGCAGACGAGCTTCAATATACAATGAGCAGTTCTTC. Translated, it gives CASRRASIYNEQFF.